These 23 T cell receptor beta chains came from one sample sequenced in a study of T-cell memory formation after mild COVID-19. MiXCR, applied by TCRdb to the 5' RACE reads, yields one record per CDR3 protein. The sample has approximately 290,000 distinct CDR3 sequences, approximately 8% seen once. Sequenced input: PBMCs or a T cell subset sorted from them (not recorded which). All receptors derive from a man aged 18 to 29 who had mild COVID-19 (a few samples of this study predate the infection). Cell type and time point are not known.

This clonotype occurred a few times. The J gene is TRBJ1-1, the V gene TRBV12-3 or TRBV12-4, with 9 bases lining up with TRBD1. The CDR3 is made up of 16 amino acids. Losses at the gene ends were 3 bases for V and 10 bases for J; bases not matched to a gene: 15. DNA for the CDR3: TGTGCCAGCAGTTTCGACAGGGGGATCCGGACGGGTCGAGCTTTCTTT. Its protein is CASSFDRGIRTGRAFF.

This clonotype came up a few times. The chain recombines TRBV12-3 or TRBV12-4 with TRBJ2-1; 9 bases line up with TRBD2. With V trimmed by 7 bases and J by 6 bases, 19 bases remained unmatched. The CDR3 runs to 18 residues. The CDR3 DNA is TGTGCCAGCAACCCTAGTTTCGGGGCGGGGGGGCCTACCAATGAGCAGTTCTTC. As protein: CASNPSFGAGGPTNEQFF.

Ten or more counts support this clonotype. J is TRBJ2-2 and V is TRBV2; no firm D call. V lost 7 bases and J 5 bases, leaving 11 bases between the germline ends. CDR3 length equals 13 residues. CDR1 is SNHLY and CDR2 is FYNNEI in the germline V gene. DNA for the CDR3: TGTGCCAGCAATGTACGAGTGACCGGGGAGCTGTTTTTT. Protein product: CASNVRVTGELFF.

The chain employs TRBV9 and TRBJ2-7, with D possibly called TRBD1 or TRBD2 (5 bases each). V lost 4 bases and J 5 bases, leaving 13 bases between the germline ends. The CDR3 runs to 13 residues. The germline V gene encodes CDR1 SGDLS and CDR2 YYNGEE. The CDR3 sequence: CASSQTGADEQYF. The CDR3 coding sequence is TGTGCCAGCAGCCAGACCGGGGCTGACGAGCAGTACTTC.

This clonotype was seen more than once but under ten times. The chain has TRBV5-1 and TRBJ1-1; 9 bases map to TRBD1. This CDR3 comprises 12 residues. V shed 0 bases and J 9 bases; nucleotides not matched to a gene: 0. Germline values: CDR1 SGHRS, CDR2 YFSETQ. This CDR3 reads CASSLDRGQAFF. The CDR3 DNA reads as TGCGCCAGCAGCTTGGACAGGGGGCAAGCTTTCTTT.

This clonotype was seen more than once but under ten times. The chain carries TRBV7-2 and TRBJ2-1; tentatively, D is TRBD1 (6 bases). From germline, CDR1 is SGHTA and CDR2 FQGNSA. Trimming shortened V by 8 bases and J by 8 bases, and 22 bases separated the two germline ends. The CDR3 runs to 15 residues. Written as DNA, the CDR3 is TGTGCCAGCCAAGCCGGGACATCGTCCTTGTATGAGCAGTTCTTC. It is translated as CASQAGTSSLYEQFF. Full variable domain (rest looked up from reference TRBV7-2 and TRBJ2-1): GAGVSQSPSNKVTEKGKDVELRCDPISGHTALYWYRQSLGQGLEFLIYFQGNSAPDKSGLPSDRFSAERTGGSVSTLTIQRTQQEDSAVYLCASQAGTSSLYEQFFGPGTRLTVL.

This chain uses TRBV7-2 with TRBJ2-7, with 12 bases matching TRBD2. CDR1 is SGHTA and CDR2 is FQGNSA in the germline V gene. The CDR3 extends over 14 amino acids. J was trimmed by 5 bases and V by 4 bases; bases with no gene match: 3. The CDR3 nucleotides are TGTGCCAGCAGCTCTAGCGGGGGGGAGGACGAGCAGTACTTC. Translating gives CASSSSGGEDEQYF.

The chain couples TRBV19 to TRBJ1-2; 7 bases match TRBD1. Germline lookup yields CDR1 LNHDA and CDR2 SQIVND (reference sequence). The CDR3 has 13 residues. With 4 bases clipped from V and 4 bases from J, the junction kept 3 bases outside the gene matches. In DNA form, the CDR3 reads TGTGCCAGTAGTACTGGGACAGTCTATGGCTACACCTTC. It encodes CASSTGTVYGYTF.

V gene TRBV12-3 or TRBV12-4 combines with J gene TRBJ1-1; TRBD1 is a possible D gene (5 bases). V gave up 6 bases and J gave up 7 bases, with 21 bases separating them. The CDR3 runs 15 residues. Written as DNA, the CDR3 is TGTGCCAGCAGCGACCATCCCGAGGGGACGAATGAAGCTTTCTTT. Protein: CASSDHPEGTNEAFF.

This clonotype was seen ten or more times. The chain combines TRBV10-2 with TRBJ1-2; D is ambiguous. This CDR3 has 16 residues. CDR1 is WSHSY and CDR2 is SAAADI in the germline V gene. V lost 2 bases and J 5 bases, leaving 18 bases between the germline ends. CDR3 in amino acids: CASSETYTHTSYGYTF. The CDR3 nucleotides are TGCGCCAGCAGTGAGACCTACACACACACCTCATATGGCTACACCTTC.

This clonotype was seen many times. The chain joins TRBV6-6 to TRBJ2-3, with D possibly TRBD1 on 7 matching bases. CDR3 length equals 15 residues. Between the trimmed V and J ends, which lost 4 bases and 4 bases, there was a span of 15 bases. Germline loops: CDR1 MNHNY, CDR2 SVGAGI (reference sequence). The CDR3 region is CASSWGDRLSDTQYF. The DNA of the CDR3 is TGTGCCAGCAGTTGGGGGGACAGATTATCAGATACGCAGTATTTT.

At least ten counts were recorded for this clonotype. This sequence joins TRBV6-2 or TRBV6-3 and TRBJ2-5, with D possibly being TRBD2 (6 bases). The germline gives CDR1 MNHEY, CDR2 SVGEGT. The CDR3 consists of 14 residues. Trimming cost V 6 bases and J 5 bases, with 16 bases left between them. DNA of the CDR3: TGTGCCAGCAGCCAAAACGGGGGAGCGGAGACCCAGTACTTC. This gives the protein CASSQNGGAETQYF.

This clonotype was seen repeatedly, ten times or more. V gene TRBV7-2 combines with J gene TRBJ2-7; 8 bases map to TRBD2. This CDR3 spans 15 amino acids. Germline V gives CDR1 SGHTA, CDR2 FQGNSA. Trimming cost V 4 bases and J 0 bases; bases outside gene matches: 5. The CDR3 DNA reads TGTGCCAGCAGCTCCCGCGGGGGGCACTCCTACGAGCAGTACGTC. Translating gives CASSSRGGHSYEQYV.

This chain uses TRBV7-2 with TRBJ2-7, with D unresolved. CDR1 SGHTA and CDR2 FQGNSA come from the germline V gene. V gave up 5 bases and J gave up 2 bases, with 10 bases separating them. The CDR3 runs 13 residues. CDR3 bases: TGTGCCAGCAGCGATTCTCCACCCTACGAGCAGTACTTC. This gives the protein CASSDSPPYEQYF.

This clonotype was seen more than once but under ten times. The CDR3, as DNA: TGTGCCATCAATGTGGAAGGGGGGCTTACCTACGAGCAGTACTTC. Translation: CAINVEGGLTYEQYF. The chain joins TRBV10-3 to TRBJ2-7; the D call may be TRBD1 or TRBD2 (6 bases each). Trimming cost V 7 bases and J 2 bases, with 18 bases left between them. There are 15 residues in the CDR3. CDR1 is ENHRY and CDR2 is SYGVKD in the germline V gene.

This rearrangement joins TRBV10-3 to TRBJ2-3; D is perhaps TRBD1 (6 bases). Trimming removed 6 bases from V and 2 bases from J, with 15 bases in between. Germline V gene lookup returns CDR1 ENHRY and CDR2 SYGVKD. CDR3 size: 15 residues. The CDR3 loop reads CAISRQAMSTDTQYF. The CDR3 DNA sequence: TGTGCCATCAGCAGACAGGCTATGTCCACAGATACGCAGTATTTT.

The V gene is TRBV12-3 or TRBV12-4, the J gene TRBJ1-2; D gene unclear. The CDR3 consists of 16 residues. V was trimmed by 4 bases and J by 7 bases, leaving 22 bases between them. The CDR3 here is CASSSSWEGFPGGYTF. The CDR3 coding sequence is TGTGCCAGCAGTTCGTCCTGGGAGGGCTTCCCTGGTGGCTACACCTTC.

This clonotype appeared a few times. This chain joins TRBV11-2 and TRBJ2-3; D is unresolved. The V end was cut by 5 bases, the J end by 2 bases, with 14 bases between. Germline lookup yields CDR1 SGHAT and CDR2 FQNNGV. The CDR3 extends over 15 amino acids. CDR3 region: CASSRVVASTDTQYF. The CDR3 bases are TGTGCCAGCAGCCGCGTCGTCGCTTCCACAGATACGCAGTATTTT.

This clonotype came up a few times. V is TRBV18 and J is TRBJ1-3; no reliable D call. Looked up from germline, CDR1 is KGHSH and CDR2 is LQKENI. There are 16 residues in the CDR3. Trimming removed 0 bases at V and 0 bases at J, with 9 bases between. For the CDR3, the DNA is TGTGCCAGCTCACCACCCGGGGTCCGCTCTGGAAACACCATATATTTT. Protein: CASSPPGVRSGNTIYF.

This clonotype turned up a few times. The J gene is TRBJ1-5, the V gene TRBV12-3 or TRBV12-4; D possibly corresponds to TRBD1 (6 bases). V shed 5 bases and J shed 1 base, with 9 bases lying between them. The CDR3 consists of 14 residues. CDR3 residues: CASSTGISNQPQHF. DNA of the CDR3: TGTGCCAGCAGTACAGGGATCAGCAATCAGCCCCAGCATTTT.

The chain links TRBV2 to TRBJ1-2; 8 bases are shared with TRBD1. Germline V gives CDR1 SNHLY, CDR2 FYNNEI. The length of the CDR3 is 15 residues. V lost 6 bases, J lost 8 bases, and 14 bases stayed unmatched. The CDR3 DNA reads TGTGCCAGCAGACAACCGGGACAGGAGGCGGAAGGCTACACCTTC. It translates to CASRQPGQEAEGYTF.

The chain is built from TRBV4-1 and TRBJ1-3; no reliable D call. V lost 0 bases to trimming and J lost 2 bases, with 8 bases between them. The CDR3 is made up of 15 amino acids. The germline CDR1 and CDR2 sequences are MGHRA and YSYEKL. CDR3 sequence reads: CASSQEIATGNTIYF. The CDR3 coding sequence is TGCGCCAGCAGCCAAGAAATAGCCACTGGAAACACCATATATTTT.

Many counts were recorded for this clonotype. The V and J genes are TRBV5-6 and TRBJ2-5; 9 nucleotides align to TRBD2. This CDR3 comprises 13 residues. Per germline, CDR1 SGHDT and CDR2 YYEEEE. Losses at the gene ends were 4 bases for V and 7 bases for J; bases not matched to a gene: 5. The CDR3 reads CASSLATSGTQYF. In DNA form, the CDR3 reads TGTGCCAGCAGCCTTGCGACTAGCGGGACCCAGTACTTC.